The 31 T cell receptor beta chains below all came from one sample that was sequenced in a study of breast tumors, draining lymph nodes, adjacent tissues (dated by TCRdb to the mid-2010s). Lymph node samples came from the axillary draining lymph nodes of breast cancer patients. The library came from multiplex PCR. Sequencing was carried out with an Illumina HiSeq 2000. Clones were called with MiXCR by TCRdb after fastp trimmed the public reads at Q25, and only in-frame beta chains were retained. Every entry covers one CDR3 protein and lists the most common genes and DNA from its rows. The sample table records around 100,000 distinct CDR3 sequences; approximately 22% of these occur just once. Of the sample, 1% to 1.5% falls within the top ten clones. The source material was axillary lymph node tissue. The receptors here all came from a female donor with breast cancer. Some clones in this sample may be carry-over from other donors' samples.

The table lists this clonotype with many counts. This chain links TRBV6-1 with TRBJ2-6; D might be TRBD1 (5 bases). The CDR3 is made up of 15 amino acids. Germline CDR1 and CDR2: MNHNS and SASEGT. Trimming cost V 6 bases and J 1 base, with 10 bases left between them. The DNA for the CDR3 is TGTGCCAGCAGAGCGAAGGGGTCTGGGGCCAACGTCCTGACTTTC. Its protein product is CASRAKGSGANVLTF.

This clonotype appeared a single time. This clone may be a read error of a much larger clone one base away. The V gene is TRBV18, the J gene TRBJ2-7; D might be TRBD2 (7 bases). The CDR3 is 12 amino acids. The V and J ends lost 8 bases and 6 bases respectively, with 14 bases between them. Germline CDR1 and CDR2: KGHSH and LQKENI. CDR3 sequence reads: CASGGGKLEQYF. DNA of the CDR3: TGTGCCAGCGGCGGGGGCAAGCTCGAGCAGTACTTC.

The chain combines TRBV6-2 or TRBV6-3 with TRBJ1-5; D unclear. The CDR3 sequence is 14 residues long. Germline V gives CDR1 MNHEY, CDR2 SVGEGT. V lost 5 bases and J lost 1, with 9 bases in between. This CDR3 reads CASSPSVSNQPQHF. CDR3 DNA sequence: TGTGCCAGCAGTCCAAGTGTGAGCAATCAGCCCCAGCATTTT.

This clonotype was detected ten times or more. This chain links TRBV25-1 with TRBJ2-5; perhaps D is TRBD1 or TRBD2 (5 bases each). The CDR3 spans 13 residues. V lost 2 bases to trimming and J lost 2 bases, with 6 bases between them. CDR1 is MGHDK, CDR2 SYGVNS, per germline. The chain's CDR3 is CASSEGGQETQYF. CDR3 coding DNA: TGTGCCAGCAGTGAAGGGGGACAAGAGACCCAGTACTTC.

This clonotype was seen only a few times. This chain connects TRBV7-2 to TRBJ2-4; 9 nucleotides agree with TRBD2. V was clipped by 1 base and J by 1 base; unmatched bases: 14. From germline, CDR1 is SGHTA and CDR2 FQGNSA. CDR3 length equals 20 residues. CDR3 in amino acids: CASSLGVSSGIQWAKNIQYF. The CDR3 region has the DNA TGTGCCAGCAGCTTAGGGGTGTCTAGCGGGATTCAATGGGCCAAAAACATTCAGTACTTC.

This clonotype was counted ten times or more. The chain recombines TRBV3-1 with TRBJ1-2; TRBD1 matches at 8 bases. V lost 4 bases to trimming and J lost 3 bases; unmatched junction nucleotides: 1. The CDR3 sequence is 13 residues long. Germline CDR1 LGHDT, CDR2 YNNKEL (reference sequence). CDR3 nucleotides: TGTGCCAGCAGCCCGGGACAGGACTATGGCTACACCTTC. The encoded protein is CASSPGQDYGYTF.

The V call is TRBV18, the J call TRBJ2-3; no clear D gene. The CDR3 consists of 13 residues. The germline V and J ends were trimmed by 1 base and 4 bases, with 6 bases remaining between them. Germline CDR1 KGHSH, CDR2 LQKENI. The CDR3: CASSPRRADTQYF. The CDR3 DNA is TGTGCCAGCTCACCACGAAGAGCAGATACGCAGTATTTT.

A remark on this clonotype: Being one base from a much bigger clone, this may be a read error. The CDR3 loop reads CASSKDTNTGELSF. For the CDR3, the DNA is TGTGCCAGTAGTAAGGACACGAACACCGGGGAGCTGTCTTTT. The chain combines TRBV19 with TRBJ2-2; D tentatively fits TRBD1 or TRBD2 (5 bases each). This CDR3 has 14 residues. Germline-derived CDR1 and CDR2 are LNHDA and SQIVND (reference sequence).

CDR3 bases: TGCGCCAGCAGCGTTAGACAGCCCCTGGGGCCTGGGGCCAACGTCCTGACTTTC. Protein sequence: CASSVRQPLGPGANVLTF. This chain links TRBV5-1 with TRBJ2-6, with D possibly TRBD1 on 5 matching bases. The V gene lost 4 bases and the J gene lost 2 bases, with 19 bases spanning the gap. CDR1 is SGHRS, CDR2 YFSETQ, per germline. The CDR3 covers 18 residues.

This clonotype has ten or more counts. V and J are TRBV5-1 and TRBJ2-5, with D possibly being TRBD1 (6 bases). The CDR3 totals 14 residues. The germline V gene has CDR1 SGHRS and CDR2 YFSETQ. Between the trimmed V and J ends, which lost 7 bases and 3 bases, there was a span of 16 bases. This CDR3 is CASDRGTGKETQYF. CDR3 sequence (DNA): TGCGCCAGCGATAGGGGGACGGGTAAAGAGACCCAGTACTTC.

Ten or more counts support this clonotype. This rearrangement joins TRBV20-1 to TRBJ2-3; 8 positions match TRBD2. The V gene end was trimmed by 0 bases and the J gene end by 5 bases; junction bases not matched to a gene: 10. The CDR3 is 16 residues long. Germline values: CDR1 DFQATT, CDR2 SNEGSKA (reference sequence). The CDR3 loop is CSARDLAGGPGDTQYF. CDR3 bases: TGCAGTGCTAGAGATCTTGCGGGGGGCCCCGGAGATACGCAGTATTTT.

The chain joins TRBV27 to TRBJ2-3; D uncertain. CDR1 MNHEY and CDR2 SMNVEV come from the germline V gene (reference sequence). The length of the CDR3 is 16 residues. Between the trimmed V and J ends, which lost 4 bases and 1 base, there was a span of 15 bases. The CDR3, as DNA: TGTGCCAGCAGTTCCCCGACCCGGGTCGGCACAGATACGCAGTATTTT. Translation: CASSSPTRVGTDTQYF.

In this sample, this clonotype turned up many times. The V gene is TRBV12-3 or TRBV12-4, the J gene TRBJ2-1; 9 bases line up with TRBD1. V was clipped by 6 bases and J by 4 bases; unmatched bases: 10. The CDR3 is 16 amino acids. CDR3 nucleotides: TGTGCCAGCAGCCACCCGGGACAGGGCGTTTACAATGAGCAGTTCTTC. Translating gives CASSHPGQGVYNEQFF.

This clonotype has at least ten counts. The rearrangement links TRBV3-1 to TRBJ1-2; D ambiguous. There are 14 residues in the CDR3. Trimming removed 4 bases from V and 9 bases from J, with 18 bases in between. The germline V gene has CDR1 LGHDT and CDR2 YNNKEL (reference sequence). CDR3: CASSPSTESARYTF. The CDR3, as DNA: TGTGCCAGCAGCCCGTCCACCGAATCGGCCCGCTACACCTTC.

This clonotype appeared once. A much larger clone is a single base away; this may be a read error. V usage is TRBV9 and J usage is TRBJ1-4; the match to TRBD1 covers 8 bases. This CDR3 has 16 amino acids. Germline CDR1 reads SGDLS; CDR2 reads YYNGEE. V shed 4 bases, J shed 8 bases, and the junction held 13 bases outside the gene matches. For the CDR3, the DNA is TGTGCCAGCAGCACGGACCTGCAGGGGGCCGGCGAAAAACTGTTTTTT. It is translated as CASSTDLQGAGEKLFF.

Regarding this clonotype: This sequence may be a read error, since a much larger clone differs from it by one base. Because the CDR3 is missing its conserved closing phenylalanine or tryptophan, this is likely a read error. The chain joins TRBV20-1 to TRBJ1-2, with 10 bases identical to TRBD1. The CDR3 length is 14 residues. V was pared by 4 bases and J by 5 bases, with 7 bases of the junction left unmatched. The germline CDR1 and CDR2 sequences are DFQATT and SNEGSKA (reference sequence). The CDR3 bases are TGCAGTGCTATCTCCGGGACAGGGGCATATGGCTACACCTCC. Translating gives CSAISGTGAYGYTS.

This clonotype was observed at least ten times. This chain joins TRBV7-6 and TRBJ2-3; weak D call: TRBD2 (5 bases). This CDR3 contains 17 residues. Germline assignment: CDR1 SGHVS and CDR2 FNYEAQ. Trimming removed 5 bases from V and 3 bases from J, with 21 bases in between. In nucleotides, the CDR3 is TGTGCCAGCAGCGTCCTTACGGGCGGGCGACCTACAGATACGCAGTATTTT. It yields the protein CASSVLTGGRPTDTQYF.

This clonotype has a handful of counts. The rearrangement uses TRBV27 and TRBJ1-5; 8 bases agree with TRBD1. Germline V gene lookup returns CDR1 MNHEY and CDR2 SMNVEV (reference sequence). Losses at the gene ends were 7 bases for V and 5 bases for J; bases not matched to a gene: 7. This CDR3 contains 14 residues. CDR3 residues: CASKGQGPYQPQHF. CDR3 bases: TGTGCCAGCAAAGGACAGGGACCCTATCAGCCCCAGCATTTT.

This clonotype was counted ten times or more. The V call is TRBV19, the J call TRBJ2-1; no clear D gene. CDR1 LNHDA and CDR2 SQIVND come from the germline V gene (reference sequence). The CDR3 spans 14 residues. V lost 3 bases, J lost 5 bases, and 11 bases lay in between. CDR3 sequence (DNA): TGTGCCAGTAGTATGTCTTTCCGGGACAATGAGCAGTTCTTC. Translation gives CASSMSFRDNEQFF.

This clonotype was picked up many times. The chain uses TRBV6-6 and TRBJ2-5; D not certain. Trimming left V 6 bases short and J 1 base short, with 3 bases between. The germline CDR1 and CDR2 sequences are MNHNY and SVGAGI (reference sequence). The CDR3 covers 11 residues. Written as DNA, the CDR3 is TGTGCCAGCAGCTCCCAAGAGACCCAGTACTTC. Translated: CASSSQETQYF.

This clonotype was picked up many times. The chain is built from TRBV6-6 and TRBJ2-1; the match to TRBD1 covers 9 bases. The germline V gene encodes CDR1 MNHNY and CDR2 SVGAGI (reference sequence). This CDR3 spans 14 amino acids. J was trimmed by 1 base and V by 6 bases; bases with no gene match: 1. CDR3 amino acids: CASRGQGSYNEQFF. CDR3 bases: TGTGCCAGCAGGGGACAGGGATCCTACAATGAGCAGTTCTTC.

This clonotype has ten or more counts. The chain combines TRBV24-1 with TRBJ2-5; D is unclear. The CDR3 totals 12 residues. Trimming shortened V by 3 bases and J by 9 bases, and 10 bases separated the two germline ends. From germline, CDR1 is KGHDR and CDR2 SFDVKD. The CDR3 is CATSDGPGAQYF. In nucleotides, the CDR3 is TGTGCCACCAGTGATGGACCGGGCGCCCAGTACTTC.

The V call is TRBV5-4, the J call TRBJ1-1; unclear D gene. Trimming left V 6 bases short and J 0 bases short, with 12 bases between. The length of the CDR3 is 14 residues. The V gene's germline CDR1 is SGHNT and CDR2 YYREEE (reference sequence). This CDR3 is CASNEGLLNTEAFF. DNA of the CDR3: TGTGCCAGCAATGAGGGTCTTCTGAACACTGAAGCTTTCTTT.

This clonotype was observed at least ten times. V gene TRBV7-9 combines with J gene TRBJ2-7; maybe TRBD1 (6 bases). The germline V gene has CDR1 SEHNR and CDR2 FQNEAQ (reference sequence). V was pared by 6 bases and J by 3 bases, with 12 bases between. The CDR3 consists of 13 residues. CDR3 sequence (DNA): TGTGCCAGCAGGGACAGTCATATCTACGAGCAGTACTTC. It yields the protein CASRDSHIYEQYF.

This clonotype was seen ten or more times. This rearrangement joins TRBV27 to TRBJ2-5, with 9 bases lining up with TRBD2. Germline V CDR1 and CDR2: MNHEY, SMNVEV (reference sequence). The V segment lost 4 bases and the J segment 2 bases; nucleotides outside the gene matches: 5. The CDR3 is 15 amino acids. CDR3 sequence (DNA): TGTGCCAGCAGTTCGATGGGACTAGCTCAAGAGACCCAGTACTTC. This sequence encodes CASSSMGLAQETQYF.

This clonotype was recorded many times. The J gene is TRBJ2-3, the V gene TRBV5-6; D is unclear. The germline gives CDR1 SGHDT, CDR2 YYEEEE. The CDR3 spans 14 residues. Trimming left V 3 bases short and J 2 bases short, with 10 bases between. As DNA, the CDR3 is TGTGCCAGCAGCTACCCCCTGAACACAGATACGCAGTATTTT. Protein: CASSYPLNTDTQYF.

The table lists this clonotype with many counts. The J gene is TRBJ2-7, the V gene TRBV19, with D perhaps matching TRBD1 (5 bases). The V and J ends lost 1 base and 1 base respectively, with 8 bases between them. The CDR3 spans 14 residues. Germline V CDR1 and CDR2: LNHDA, SQIVND (reference sequence). The CDR3 DNA reads TGTGCCAGTAGTATAGGTAGGACATCCTACGAGCAGTACTTC. Translated, it gives CASSIGRTSYEQYF.

As to this clonotype: The junction departs from the called germline gene at one end, perhaps through a read error. V gene TRBV27 combines with J gene TRBJ2-7; TRBD2 matches at 8 bases. The CDR3 is made up of 14 amino acids. From germline, CDR1 is MNHEY and CDR2 SMNVEV (reference sequence). This chain's CDR3 is CASSQRGYSYEQHF. As DNA, the CDR3 is TGTGCCAGCAGTCAGCGGGGGTACTCCTACGAGCAGCACTTC.

This rearrangement joins TRBV6-2 or TRBV6-3 to TRBJ1-4; 11 bases line up with TRBD1. Germline V gene sequence: CDR1 MNHEY, CDR2 SVGEGT. There are 15 residues in the CDR3. Trimming at V came to 2 bases and at J to 7 bases, leaving 3 bases not matched to a gene. The CDR3 nucleotides are TGTGCCAGCAGTTACGGAGGACAGGGGGCTGAAAAACTGTTTTTT. Amino acids: CASSYGGQGAEKLFF.

This clonotype was observed many times. The V call is TRBV4-1, the J call TRBJ2-1, with D perhaps matching TRBD2 (5 bases). The germline gives CDR1 MGHRA, CDR2 YSYEKL. The V gene lost 0 bases and the J gene lost 4 bases, with 13 bases spanning the gap. CDR3 length: 16 amino acids. For the CDR3, the DNA is TGCGCCAGCAGCCAAGATTTGAGCGGATTATACAATGAGCAGTTCTTC. Translated: CASSQDLSGLYNEQFF.

The rearrangement links TRBV3-1 to TRBJ2-5; D remains unclear. Trimming stripped 0 bases from V and 1 base from J, with 24 bases between. This CDR3 has 20 amino acids. CDR1 and CDR2 from the germline V gene are LGHDT and YNNKEL (reference sequence). CDR3 loop: CASSQDGRRSRARTQETQYF. In nucleotides, the CDR3 is TGTGCCAGCAGCCAAGATGGTCGTAGGTCTAGGGCCCGGACCCAAGAGACCCAGTACTTC.